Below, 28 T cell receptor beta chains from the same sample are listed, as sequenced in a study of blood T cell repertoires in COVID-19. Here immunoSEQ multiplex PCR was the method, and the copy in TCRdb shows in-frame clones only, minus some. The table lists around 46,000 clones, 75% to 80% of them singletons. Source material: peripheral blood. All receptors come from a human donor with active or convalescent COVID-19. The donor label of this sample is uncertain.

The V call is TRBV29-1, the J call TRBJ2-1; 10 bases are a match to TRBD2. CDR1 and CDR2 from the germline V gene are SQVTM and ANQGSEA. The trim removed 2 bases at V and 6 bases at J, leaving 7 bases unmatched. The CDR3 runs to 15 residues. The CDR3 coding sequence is TGCAGCGTTGAAACTAGCGGGACGTCCCTCAATGAGCAGTTCTTC. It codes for CSVETSGTSLNEQFF.

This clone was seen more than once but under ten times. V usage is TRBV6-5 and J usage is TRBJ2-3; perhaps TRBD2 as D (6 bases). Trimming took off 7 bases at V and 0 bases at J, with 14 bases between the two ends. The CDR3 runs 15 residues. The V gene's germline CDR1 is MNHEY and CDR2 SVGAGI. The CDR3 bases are TGTGCCAGCACCCCGCGGGACTTCAGCACAGATACGCAGTATTTT. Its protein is CASTPRDFSTDTQYF.

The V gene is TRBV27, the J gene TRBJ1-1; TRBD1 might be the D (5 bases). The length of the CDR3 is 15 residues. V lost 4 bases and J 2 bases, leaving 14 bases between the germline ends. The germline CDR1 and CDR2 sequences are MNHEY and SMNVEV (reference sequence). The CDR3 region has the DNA TGTGCCAGCAGTTCGCCCGGGGCGGGAAACACTGAAGCTTTCTTT. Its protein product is CASSSPGAGNTEAFF.

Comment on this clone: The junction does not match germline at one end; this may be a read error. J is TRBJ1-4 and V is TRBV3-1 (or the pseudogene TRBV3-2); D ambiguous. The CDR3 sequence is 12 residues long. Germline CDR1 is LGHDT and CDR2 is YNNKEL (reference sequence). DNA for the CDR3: TGTGCCAGCAGCCAAACTAGTGAAAAACTGTTTTTT. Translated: CASSQTSEKLFF.

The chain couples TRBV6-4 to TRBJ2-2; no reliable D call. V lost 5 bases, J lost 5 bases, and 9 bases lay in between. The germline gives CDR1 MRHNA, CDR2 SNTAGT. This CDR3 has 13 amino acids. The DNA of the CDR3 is TGTGCCAGCAGTCTGACACTTACCGGGGAGCTGTTTTTT. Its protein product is CASSLTLTGELFF.

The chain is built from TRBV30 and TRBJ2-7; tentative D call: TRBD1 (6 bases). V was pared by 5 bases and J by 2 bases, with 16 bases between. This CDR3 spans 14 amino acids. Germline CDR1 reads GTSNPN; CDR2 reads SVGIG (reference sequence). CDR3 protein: CAWGVTGTTYEQYF. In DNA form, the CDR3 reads TGTGCCTGGGGGGTAACAGGGACCACCTACGAGCAGTACTTC.

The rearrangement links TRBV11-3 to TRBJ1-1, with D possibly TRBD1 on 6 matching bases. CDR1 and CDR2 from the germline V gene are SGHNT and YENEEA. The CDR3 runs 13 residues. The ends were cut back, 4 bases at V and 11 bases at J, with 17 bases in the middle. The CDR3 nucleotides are TGTGCCAGCAGCTCCGAAAGGGGGGGCTCCGCTTTCTTT. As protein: CASSSERGGSAFF. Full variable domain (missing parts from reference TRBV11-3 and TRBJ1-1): EAGVVQSPRYKIIEKKQPVAFWCNPISGHNTLYWYLQNLGQGPELLIRYENEEAVDDSQLPKDRFSAERLKGVDSTLKIQPAELGDSAVYLCASSSERGGSAFFGQGTRLTVV.

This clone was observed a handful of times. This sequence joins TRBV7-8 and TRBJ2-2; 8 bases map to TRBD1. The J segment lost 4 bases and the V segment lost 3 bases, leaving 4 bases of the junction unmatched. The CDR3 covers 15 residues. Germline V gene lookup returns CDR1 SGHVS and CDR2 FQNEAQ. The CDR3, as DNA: TGTGCCAGCAGCTTGGGGGGACAGGTCACCGGGGAGCTGTTTTTT. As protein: CASSLGGQVTGELFF.

This CDR3 is CASSLTGGAGGSEQFF. In DNA, the CDR3 is TGTGCCAGCAGCTTAACCGGGGGAGCGGGAGGGAGTGAGCAGTTCTTC. The rearrangement uses TRBV7-3 and TRBJ2-1, with 10 positions matching TRBD2. The CDR3 has 16 residues. J lost 9 bases, V lost 0 bases, and 8 bases had no gene match. The V gene's germline CDR1 is SGHTA and CDR2 FQGTGA.

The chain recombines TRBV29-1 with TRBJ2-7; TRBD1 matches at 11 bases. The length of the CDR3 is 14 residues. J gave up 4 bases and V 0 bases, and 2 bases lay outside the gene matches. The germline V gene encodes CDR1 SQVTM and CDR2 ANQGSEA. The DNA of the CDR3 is TGCAGCGTTGAAGAGGGGGACAGGGGGTACGAGCAGTACTTC. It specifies CSVEEGDRGYEQYF.

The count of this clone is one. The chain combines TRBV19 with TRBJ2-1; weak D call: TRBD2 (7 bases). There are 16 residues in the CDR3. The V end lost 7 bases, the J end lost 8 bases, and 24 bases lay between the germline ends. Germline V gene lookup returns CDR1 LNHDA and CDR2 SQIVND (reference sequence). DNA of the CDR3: TGTGCCAGTACCACACGCCTCGGTGGGAGGGGGGATGAGCAGTTCTTC. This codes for CASTTRLGGRGDEQFF.

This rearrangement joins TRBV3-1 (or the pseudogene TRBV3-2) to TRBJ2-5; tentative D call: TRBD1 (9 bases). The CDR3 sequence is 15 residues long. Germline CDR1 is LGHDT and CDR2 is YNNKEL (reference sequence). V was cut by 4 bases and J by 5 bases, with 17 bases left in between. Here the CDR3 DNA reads TGTGCCAGCAGCCTTACAGGGGGCGGGGGGGAGACCCAGTACTTC. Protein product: CASSLTGGGGETQYF.

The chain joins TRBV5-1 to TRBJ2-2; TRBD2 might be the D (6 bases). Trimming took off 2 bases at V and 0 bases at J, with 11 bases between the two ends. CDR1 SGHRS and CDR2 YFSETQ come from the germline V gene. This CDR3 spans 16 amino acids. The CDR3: CASSFSGVANTGELFF. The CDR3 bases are TGCGCCAGCAGCTTTTCGGGGGTAGCGAACACCGGGGAGCTGTTTTTT.

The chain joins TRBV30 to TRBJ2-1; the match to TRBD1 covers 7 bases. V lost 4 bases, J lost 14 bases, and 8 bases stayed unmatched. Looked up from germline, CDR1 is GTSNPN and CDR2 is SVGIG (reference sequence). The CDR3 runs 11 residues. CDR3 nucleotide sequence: TGTGCCTGGACCGAAGGGGGCCCCAAGTTCTTC. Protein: CAWTEGGPKFF.

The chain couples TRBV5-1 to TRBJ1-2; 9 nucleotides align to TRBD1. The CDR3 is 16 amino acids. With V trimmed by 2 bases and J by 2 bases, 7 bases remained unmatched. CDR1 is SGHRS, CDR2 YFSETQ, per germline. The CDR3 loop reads CASSLTGTGSNYGYTF. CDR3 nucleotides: TGCGCCAGCAGCTTAACCGGGACAGGGTCCAACTATGGCTACACCTTC.

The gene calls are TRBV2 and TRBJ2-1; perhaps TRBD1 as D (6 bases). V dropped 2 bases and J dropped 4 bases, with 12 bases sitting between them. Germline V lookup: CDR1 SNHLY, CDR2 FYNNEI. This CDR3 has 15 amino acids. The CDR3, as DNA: TGTGCCAGCAGTGAAAGGCAGGGGCCATACAATGAGCAGTTCTTC. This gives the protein CASSERQGPYNEQFF.

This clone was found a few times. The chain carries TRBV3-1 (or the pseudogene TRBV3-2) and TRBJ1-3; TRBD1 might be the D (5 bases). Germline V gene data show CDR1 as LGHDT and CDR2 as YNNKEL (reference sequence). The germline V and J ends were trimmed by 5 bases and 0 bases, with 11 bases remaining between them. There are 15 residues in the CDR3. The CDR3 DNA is TGTGCCAGCAGCTCAAGACAGATCTCTGGAAACACCATATATTTT. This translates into CASSSRQISGNTIYF.

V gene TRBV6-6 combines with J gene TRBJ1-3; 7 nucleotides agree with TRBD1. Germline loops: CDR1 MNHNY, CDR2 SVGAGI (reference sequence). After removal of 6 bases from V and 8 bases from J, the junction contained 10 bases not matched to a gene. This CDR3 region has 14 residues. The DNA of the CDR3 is TGTGCCAGCAGCCCCACAGGGGACGGGTACACCATATATTTT. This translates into CASSPTGDGYTIYF.

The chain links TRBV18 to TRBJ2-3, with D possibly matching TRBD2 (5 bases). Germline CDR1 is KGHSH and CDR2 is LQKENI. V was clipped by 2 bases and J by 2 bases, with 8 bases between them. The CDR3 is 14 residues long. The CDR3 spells CASSPSGYTDTQYF. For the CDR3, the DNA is TGTGCCAGCTCACCAAGCGGATACACAGATACGCAGTATTTT.

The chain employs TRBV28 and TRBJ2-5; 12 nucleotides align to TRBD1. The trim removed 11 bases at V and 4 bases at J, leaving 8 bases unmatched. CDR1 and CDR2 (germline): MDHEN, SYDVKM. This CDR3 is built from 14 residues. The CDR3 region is CAGRDRGRSETQYF. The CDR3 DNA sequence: TGTGCCGGCCGGGACAGGGGGCGATCAGAGACCCAGTACTTC.

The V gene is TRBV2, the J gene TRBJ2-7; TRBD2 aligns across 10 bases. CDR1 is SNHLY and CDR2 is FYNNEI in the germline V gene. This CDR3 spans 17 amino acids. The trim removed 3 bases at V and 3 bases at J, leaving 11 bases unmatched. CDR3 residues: CASSDPHGLADYYEQYF. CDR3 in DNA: TGTGCCAGCAGTGATCCCCATGGACTAGCGGACTACTACGAGCAGTACTTC.

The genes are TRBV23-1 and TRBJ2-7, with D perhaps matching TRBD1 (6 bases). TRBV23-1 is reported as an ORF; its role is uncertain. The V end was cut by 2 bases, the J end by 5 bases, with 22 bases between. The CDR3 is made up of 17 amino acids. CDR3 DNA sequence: TGCGCCAGCAGTCAACCCCCCCCAACAGGGCGGCTGGACGAGCAGTACTTC. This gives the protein CASSQPPPTGRLDEQYF.

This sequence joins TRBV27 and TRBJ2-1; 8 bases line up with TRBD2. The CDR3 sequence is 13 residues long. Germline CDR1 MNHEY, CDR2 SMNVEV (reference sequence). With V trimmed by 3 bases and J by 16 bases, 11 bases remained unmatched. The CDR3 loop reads CASSLDSGAREFF. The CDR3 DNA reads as TGTGCCAGCAGTTTGGATAGCGGGGCGCGGGAATTCTTC.

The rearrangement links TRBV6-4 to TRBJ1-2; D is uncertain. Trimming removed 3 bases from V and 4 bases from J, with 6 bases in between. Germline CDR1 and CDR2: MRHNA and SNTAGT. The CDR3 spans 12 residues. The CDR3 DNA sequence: TGTGCCAGCAGTGATAGAGGCTATGGCTACACCTTC. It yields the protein CASSDRGYGYTF.

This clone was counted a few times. In DNA, the CDR3 is TGTGCCAGCATGGGTGTCGACCCGAGGGGCTACACCTTC. It encodes CASMGVDPRGYTF. The chain joins TRBV28 to TRBJ1-2; D remains ambiguous. Germline-derived CDR1 and CDR2 are MDHEN and SYDVKM. Between the trimmed V and J ends, which lost 7 bases and 8 bases, there was a span of 17 bases. The CDR3 runs 13 residues.

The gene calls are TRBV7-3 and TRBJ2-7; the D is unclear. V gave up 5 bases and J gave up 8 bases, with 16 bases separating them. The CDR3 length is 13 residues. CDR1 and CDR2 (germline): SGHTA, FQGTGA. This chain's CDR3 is CASSQNARGQQYF. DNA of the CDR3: TGTGCCAGCAGCCAAAACGCCAGAGGTCAGCAGTACTTC. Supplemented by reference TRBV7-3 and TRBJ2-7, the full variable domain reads GAGVSQTPSNKVTEKGKYVELRCDPISGHTALYWYRQSLGQGPEFLIYFQGTGAADDSGLPNDRFFAVRPEGSVSTLKIQRTERGDSAVYLCASSQNARGQQYFGPGTRLTVT.

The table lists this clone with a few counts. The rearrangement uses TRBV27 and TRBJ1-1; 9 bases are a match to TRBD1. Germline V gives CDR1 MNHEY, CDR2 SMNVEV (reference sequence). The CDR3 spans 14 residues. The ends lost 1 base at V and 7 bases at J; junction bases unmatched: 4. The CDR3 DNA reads TGTGCCAGCAGTTTATTGACAGGGGGGAATGAAGCTTTCTTT. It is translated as CASSLLTGGNEAFF.

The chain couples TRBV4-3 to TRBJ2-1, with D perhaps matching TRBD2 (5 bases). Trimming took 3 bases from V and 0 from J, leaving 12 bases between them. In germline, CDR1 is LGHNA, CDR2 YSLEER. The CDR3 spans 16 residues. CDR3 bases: TGCGCCAGCAGCCATACGCGGGCAGGCTCCTACAATGAGCAGTTCTTC. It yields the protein CASSHTRAGSYNEQFF.